The rows below give T cell receptor beta chains drawn from one sample of a study of technical replicates of blood from a few donors. Libraries were prepared by immunoSEQ multiplex PCR; TCRdb keeps only in-frame clonotypes and omits some of them. The data hold 80,000 to 95,000 clones, with 95% to 97% observed a single time. The specimen sequenced was T cells isolated from PBMCs. Receptors originate from a human donor in good health. Both conserved end residues are part of each CDR3. A D gene is named only where the DNA matches it firmly. Where a row states a size, it is once, few, many or the class of an expanded clone; other rows omit it.

j_gene: TRBJ2-3
d_gene: TRBD2
v_gene: TRBV7-9
abundance: .
CDR3nt: TGTGCCTTACAGGGGACTAGCGGGAATACGCAGTATTTT
CDR3aa: CALQGTSGNTQYF

j_gene: TRBJ2-4
d_gene: TRBD2
v_gene: TRBV18
abundance: once
CDR3nt: TGTGCCAGCTCACCGTTAGCGGGAGAGGACATTCAGTACTTC
CDR3aa: CASSPLAGEDIQYF

j_gene: TRBJ2-7
d_gene: .
v_gene: TRBV11-2
abundance: .
CDR3nt: TGTGCCAGCAGCTTAGCCCACAGCTACGAGCAGTACTTC
CDR3aa: CASSLAHSYEQYF

j_gene: TRBJ1-1
d_gene: .
v_gene: TRBV19
abundance: .
CDR3nt: TGTGCCAGTACTATAGGTATCACTGAAGCTTTCTTT
CDR3aa: CASTIGITEAFF

j_gene: TRBJ2-1
d_gene: .
v_gene: TRBV5-1
abundance: .
CDR3nt: TGCGCCAGCAGCTTGGAGACACCGTTCAATGAGCAGTTCTTC
CDR3aa: CASSLETPFNEQFF

j_gene: TRBJ2-3
d_gene: TRBD2
v_gene: TRBV30
abundance: .
CDR3nt: TGTGCCTGGAGGTGGACTAGCTCAGATACGCAGTATTTT
CDR3aa: CAWRWTSSDTQYF

j_gene: TRBJ2-7
d_gene: .
v_gene: TRBV18
abundance: .
CDR3nt: TGTGCCAGCTCACCTACGTCGGGGAGCCCCGAGCAGTACTTC
CDR3aa: CASSPTSGSPEQYF

j_gene: TRBJ1-5
d_gene: .
v_gene: TRBV27
abundance: .
CDR3nt: TGTGCCAGCAGTTTCGAGGATAATCAGCCCCAGCATTTT
CDR3aa: CASSFEDNQPQHF

j_gene: TRBJ1-1
d_gene: .
v_gene: TRBV7-3
abundance: .
CDR3nt: TGTGCCAGCAGCTTAATATACACAGGTGGGAACACTGAAGCTTTCTTT
CDR3aa: CASSLIYTGGNTEAFF

j_gene: TRBJ2-5
d_gene: .
v_gene: TRBV11-3
abundance: .
CDR3nt: TGTGCCAGCACCGACCCGGGAAAAGGGGAGACCCAGTACTTC
CDR3aa: CASTDPGKGETQYF

j_gene: TRBJ2-5
d_gene: TRBD1
v_gene: TRBV19
abundance: .
CDR3nt: TGTGCCAGTAAGGGACAGGGCCAAGAGACCCAGTACTTC
CDR3aa: CASKGQGQETQYF

j_gene: TRBJ1-1
d_gene: .
v_gene: TRBV7-9
abundance: few
CDR3nt: TGTGCCAGCAGCTTAGATAGTGGGCAGGGGCCTGAAGCTTTCTTT
CDR3aa: CASSLDSGQGPEAFF

j_gene: TRBJ2-7
d_gene: .
v_gene: TRBV30
abundance: .
CDR3nt: TGTGCCTGTTCCCCTCTCCTAACCTACGAGCAGTACTTC
CDR3aa: CACSPLLTYEQYF

j_gene: TRBJ2-2
d_gene: TRBD1
v_gene: TRBV9
abundance: .
CDR3nt: TGTGCCAGCACCGTAGGACAGGGGGCGGGCGGGGAGCTGTTTTTT
CDR3aa: CASTVGQGAGGELFF

j_gene: TRBJ1-1
d_gene: .
v_gene: TRBV2
abundance: .
CDR3nt: TGTGCCAGCAGAGACTCCGGGATGACTGAAGCTTTCTTT
CDR3aa: CASRDSGMTEAFF